This T cell receptor beta chain was profiled in a study of T cell changes during pregnancy in multiple sclerosis. With 1 base removed from V and 3 bases from J, the gap between germline ends came to 14 bases. This CDR3 region has 15 residues. Per germline, CDR1 SGHKS and CDR2 YYEKEE (reference sequence). Method: immunoSEQ multiplex PCR; TCRdb's copy keeps in-frame clones and lacks some. Here the sample spans 40,000 to 55,000 clones, over 85% being singletons. The rearrangement uses TRBV5-5 and TRBJ2-7, with D perhaps TRBD2 (6 bases). Sequencing was performed on CD4+ T cells from peripheral blood mononuclear cells, taken before pregnancy. This clonotype originated in a female donor with multiple sclerosis, enrolled in a pregnancy study. The CDR3 protein is CASSLSPGLNYEQYF. Written as DNA, the CDR3 is TGTGCCAGCAGCTTGAGTCCAGGACTAAACTACGAGCAGTACTTC.